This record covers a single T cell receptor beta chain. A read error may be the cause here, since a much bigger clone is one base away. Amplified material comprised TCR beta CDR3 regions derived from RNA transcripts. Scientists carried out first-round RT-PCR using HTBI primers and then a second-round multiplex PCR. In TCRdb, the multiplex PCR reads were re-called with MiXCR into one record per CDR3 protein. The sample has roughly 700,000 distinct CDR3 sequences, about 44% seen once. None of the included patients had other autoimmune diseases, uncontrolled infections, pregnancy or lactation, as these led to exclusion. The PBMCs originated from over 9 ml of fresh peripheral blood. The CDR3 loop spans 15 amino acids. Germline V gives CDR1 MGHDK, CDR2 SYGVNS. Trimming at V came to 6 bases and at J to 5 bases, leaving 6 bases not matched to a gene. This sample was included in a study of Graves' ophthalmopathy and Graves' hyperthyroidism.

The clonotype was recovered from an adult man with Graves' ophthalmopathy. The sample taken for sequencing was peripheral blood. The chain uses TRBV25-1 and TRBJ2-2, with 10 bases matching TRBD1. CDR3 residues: CASRFDRGRTGELFF. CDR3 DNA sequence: TGTGCCAGCAGATTCGACAGGGGGCGTACCGGGGAGCTGTTTTTT.